This TCR beta chain was retrieved from a study of T cell changes during pregnancy in multiple sclerosis. This clone was detected only once. Here immunoSEQ multiplex PCR was the method, and the copy in TCRdb shows in-frame clones only, minus some. The sample shows some 47,000 clones, approximately 90% of them seen only once. The CDR3 has 14 amino acids. V lost 4 bases and J lost 0, with 11 bases in between. Germline V gives CDR1 SGHRS, CDR2 YFSETQ. The sample was CD8+ T cells from peripheral blood mononuclear cells, taken in the second trimester of pregnancy. The genes are TRBV5-1 and TRBJ2-7, with a weak D call TRBD1 (6 bases). This receptor was obtained from a female donor with multiple sclerosis, enrolled in a pregnancy study. CDR3 in amino acids: CASSPGTNSYEQYF. The CDR3 DNA follows: TGCGCCAGCAGCCCCGGGACAAACTCCTACGAGCAGTACTTC.